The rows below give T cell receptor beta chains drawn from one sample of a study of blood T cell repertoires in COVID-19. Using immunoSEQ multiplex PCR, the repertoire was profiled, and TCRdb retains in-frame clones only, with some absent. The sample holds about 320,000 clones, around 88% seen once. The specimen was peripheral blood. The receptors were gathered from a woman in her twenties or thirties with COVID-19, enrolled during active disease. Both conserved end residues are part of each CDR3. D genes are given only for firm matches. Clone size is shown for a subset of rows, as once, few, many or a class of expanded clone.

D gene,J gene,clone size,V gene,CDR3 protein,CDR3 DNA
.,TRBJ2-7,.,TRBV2,CASSANARGEQYF,TGTGCCAGCAGCGCGAACGCAAGGGGCGAGCAGTACTTC
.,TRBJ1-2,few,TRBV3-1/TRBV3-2,CASSRTTANYGYTF,TGTGCCAGCAGCCGGACAACAGCTAACTATGGCTACACCTTC
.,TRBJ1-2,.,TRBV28,CASTSPAGGLYGYTF,TGTGCCAGCACCTCCCCCGCGGGGGGACTCTATGGCTACACCTTC
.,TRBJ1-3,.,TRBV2,CASSGGTGRGNTIYF,TGTGCCAGCAGTGGAGGCACAGGCCGCGGAAACACCATATATTTT
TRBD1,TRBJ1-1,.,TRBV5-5,CASSGRFRDRGLYTEAFF,TGTGCCAGCAGCGGGCGATTCCGGGACAGGGGGCTTTACACTGAAGCTTTCTTT
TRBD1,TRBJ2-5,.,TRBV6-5,CASSYGVGTEGETQYF,TGTGCCAGCAGTTATGGTGTCGGGACAGAAGGAGAGACCCAGTACTTC
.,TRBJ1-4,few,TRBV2,CASGTSGAANEKLFF,TGTGCCAGCGGTACCTCAGGGGCAGCTAATGAAAAACTGTTTTTT
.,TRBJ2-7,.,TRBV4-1,CASSPDMVAYEQYF,TGCGCCAGCAGCCCGGACATGGTAGCCTACGAGCAGTACTTC
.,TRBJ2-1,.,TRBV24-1,CATSRGTAGNEQFF,TGTGCCACCAGTCGCGGGACAGCCGGCAATGAGCAGTTCTTC
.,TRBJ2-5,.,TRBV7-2,CASSFLVETQYF,TGTGCCAGCAGCTTTCTTGTGGAGACCCAGTACTTC
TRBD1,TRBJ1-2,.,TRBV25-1,CASSVQGAQGYTF,TGTGCCAGCAGTGTACAGGGGGCGCAGGGCTACACCTTC
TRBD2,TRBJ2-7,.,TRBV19,CASSFSGGAVEQYF,TGTGCCAGTAGTTTTAGCGGGGGGGCGGTCGAGCAGTACTTC
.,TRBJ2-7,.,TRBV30,CAWRAKGGEQYF,TGTGCCTGGAGAGCCAAGGGGGGGGAGCAGTACTTC
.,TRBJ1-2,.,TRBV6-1,CASSENRVLGTF,TGTGCCAGCAGTGAAAACAGGGTGCTGGGAACCTTC
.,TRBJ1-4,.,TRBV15,CATSRVLMGREKLFF,TGTGCCACCAGCAGAGTCCTGATGGGGCGGGAAAAACTGTTTTTT
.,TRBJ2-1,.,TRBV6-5,CASSYRPGGHNEQFF,TGTGCCAGCAGTTACCGGCCCGGGGGGCATAATGAGCAGTTCTTC
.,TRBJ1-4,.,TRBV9,CASSVGGEDEKLFF,TGTGCCAGCAGCGTAGGAGGGGAGGATGAAAAACTGTTTTTT
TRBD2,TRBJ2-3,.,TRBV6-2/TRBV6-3,CASSAGTSDTDTQYF,TGTGCCAGCAGCGCCGGGACTAGCGACACAGATACGCAGTATTTT
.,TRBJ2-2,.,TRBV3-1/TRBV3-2,CASSPTKRDTRYPNTGELFF,TGTGCCAGCAGCCCTACAAAGCGGGACACCAGATATCCGAACACCGGGGAGCTGTTTTTT
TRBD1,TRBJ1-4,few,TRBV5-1,CASSTGDSLGKLFF,TGCGCCAGCAGCACAGGGGATAGCCTCGGAAAACTGTTTTTT
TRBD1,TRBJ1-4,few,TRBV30,CACNPLGQGDSNEKLFF,TGTGCCTGTAACCCATTAGGACAGGGGGATTCTAATGAAAAACTGTTTTTT
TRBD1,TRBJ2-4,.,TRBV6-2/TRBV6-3,CASSRDRELNIQYF,TGTGCCAGCAGTCGGGACAGGGAGTTGAACATTCAGTACTTC
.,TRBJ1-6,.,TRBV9,CASSPYHDNSPLHF,TGTGCCAGCAGCCCCTATCATGATAATTCACCCCTCCACTTT
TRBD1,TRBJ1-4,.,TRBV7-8,CASSTGDRDEKLFF,TGTGCCAGCAGCACCGGGGACAGGGATGAAAAACTGTTTTTT
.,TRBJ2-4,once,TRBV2,CASSRTHISQNIQYF,TGTGCCAGCAGTCGGACACATATTTCCCAAAACATTCAGTACTTC
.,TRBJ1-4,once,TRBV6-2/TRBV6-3,CASSYGSELINEKLFF,TGTGCCAGCAGTTACGGCAGCGAACTCATTAATGAAAAACTGTTTTTT
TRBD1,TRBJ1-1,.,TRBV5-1,CASSRDGQGNTEAFF,TGCGCCAGCAGCCGCGACGGACAGGGGAACACTGAAGCTTTCTTT
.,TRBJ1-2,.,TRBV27,CASSNTGYRSYGYTF,TGTGCCAGCAGTAATACAGGGTACAGGTCGTATGGCTACACCTTC
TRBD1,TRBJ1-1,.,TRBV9,CASSVVGQGDTEAFF,TGTGCCAGCAGCGTAGTTGGGCAGGGGGACACTGAAGCTTTCTTT